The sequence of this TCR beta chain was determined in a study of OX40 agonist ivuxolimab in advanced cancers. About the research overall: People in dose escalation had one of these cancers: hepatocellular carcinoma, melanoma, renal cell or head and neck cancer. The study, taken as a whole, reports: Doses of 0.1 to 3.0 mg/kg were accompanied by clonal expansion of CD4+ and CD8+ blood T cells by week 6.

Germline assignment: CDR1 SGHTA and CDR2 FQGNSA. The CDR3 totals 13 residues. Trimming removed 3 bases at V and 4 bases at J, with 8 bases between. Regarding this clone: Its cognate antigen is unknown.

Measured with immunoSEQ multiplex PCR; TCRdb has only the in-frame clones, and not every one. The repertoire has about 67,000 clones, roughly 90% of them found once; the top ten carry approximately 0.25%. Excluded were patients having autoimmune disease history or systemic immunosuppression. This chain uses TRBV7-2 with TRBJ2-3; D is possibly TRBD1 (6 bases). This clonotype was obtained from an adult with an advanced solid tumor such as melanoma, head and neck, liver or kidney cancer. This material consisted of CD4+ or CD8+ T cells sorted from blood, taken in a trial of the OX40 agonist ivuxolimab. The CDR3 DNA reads TGTGCCAGCAGCTTTTCAGGGGCAGATACGCAGTATTTT. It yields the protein CASSFSGADTQYF.